The entry that follows covers one TCR beta chain sequence. What it binds is unknown. Repertoires were generated with immunoSEQ multiplex PCR, while TCRdb's copy carries only in-frame clones and drops some. This table holds fewer than 120,000 clones, about 90% found once. This sample was taken from a study of T cell responses to AZD1222 COVID-19 vaccine. Across the whole study: Some second doses came at about 4 weeks and others at about 12 weeks; these were pooled. Study observations and caveats: Researchers took repertoire samples only after the peak T cell response had come. Vaccine-associated CD4 TCRs ranged over spike, dominating at 160-218 and 743-854.

Per the germline V gene, CDR1 is WNHNN and CDR2 is SYGVQD (reference sequence). V lost 4 bases, J lost 4 bases, and 11 bases stayed unmatched. The length of the CDR3 is 17 residues. This sequence joins TRBV10-1 and TRBJ2-3; 10 bases align to TRBD1. The clonotype was recovered from an adult in good health. The sequences come from peripheral blood, collected on day 0 of AZD1222 vaccination. The CDR3 bases are TGCGCCAGCAGTGCGGTCGCCGGGACAGGGGTGGCAGATACGCAGTATTTT. Encoded protein: CASSAVAGTGVADTQYF.